This T cell receptor (beta chain) is from a study of cytomegalovirus exposure and HLA in healthy donors. Whole-study results and caveats: Some public TCRs appeared in many individuals, while most sequences were rare. The classifier, whose performance was assessed in both the original and validation cohorts, reportedly diagnosed cytomegalovirus status with high specificity and sensitivity. There were about 160 TCR beta chains listed as cytomegalovirus-associated.

The donors were members of the validation cohort comprising about 130 subjects, separate from the roughly 640-subject first cohort. Germline CDR1 and CDR2: SGDLS and YYNGEE. V lost 4 bases and J lost 4; bases outside the gene matches: 9. CDR3 size: 15 residues. A word on this clone: Antigen: not known.

Assay: immunoSEQ multiplex PCR; the TCRdb copy retains only in-frame clones and omits some. The sample has 90,000 to 130,000 clones; approximately 90% are singletons. The TCR was taken from a woman between 18 and 29 years old in good health and CMV-seronegative. The chain recombines TRBV9 with TRBJ2-7; TRBD1 agrees at 9 bases. Sequenced: PBMCs. CDR3 coding DNA: TGTGCCAGCAGCTCCGGATTGACAGGGGGATACGAGCAGTACTTC. This gives the protein CASSSGLTGGYEQYF.